The 21 T cell receptor beta chains below all came from one sample that was sequenced in a study of OX40 agonist ivuxolimab in advanced cancers. Sequenced by immunoSEQ multiplex PCR; TCRdb stores in-frame clones only, minus some. The table includes about 67,000 clones, 90% to 95% detected once. The starting material was CD4+ or CD8+ T cells sorted from blood, obtained in a trial of the OX40 agonist ivuxolimab. These receptors came from an adult with an advanced solid tumor such as melanoma, head and neck, liver or kidney cancer.

The J gene is TRBJ1-1, the V gene TRBV7-8; weak D call: TRBD1 (5 bases). Trimming left V 5 bases short and J 1 base short, with 11 bases between. The germline CDR1 and CDR2 sequences are SGHVS and FQNEAQ. The CDR3 is 14 residues long. The CDR3 protein is CASSHGGENTEAFF. In DNA form, the CDR3 reads TGTGCCAGCAGCCATGGGGGGGAGAACACTGAAGCTTTCTTT.

The J gene is TRBJ1-2, the V gene TRBV7-9, with D perhaps matching TRBD1 (5 bases). Deletions cut 11 bases from V and 2 bases from J, with 15 bases between. CDR1 is SEHNR, CDR2 FQNEAQ, per germline (reference sequence). The CDR3 totals 13 residues. In nucleotides, the CDR3 is TGTGCCGTCAGGGACGGGGGGAACTATGGCTACACCTTC. Protein: CAVRDGGNYGYTF.

CDR3 in DNA: TGTGCCAGTAGTGAACAGGGGATCTATGGCTACACCTTC. Its translation is CASSEQGIYGYTF. The V gene is TRBV19, the J gene TRBJ1-2; 7 nucleotides line up with TRBD1. CDR3 length equals 13 residues. The V and J ends lost 5 bases and 4 bases, in that order; junction bases with no gene match: 4. Germline loops: CDR1 LNHDA, CDR2 SQIVND (reference sequence).

CDR3 in DNA: TGTGCCAGCAGCGTAGGGACAGCAAACACCGGGGAGCTGTTTTTT. It specifies CASSVGTANTGELFF. This chain joins TRBV9 and TRBJ2-2; tentatively, D is TRBD1 (6 bases). Germline values: CDR1 SGDLS, CDR2 YYNGEE. CDR3 length: 15 amino acids. Between the trimmed V and J ends, which lost 0 bases and 2 bases, there was a span of 8 bases.

The chain employs TRBV6-1 and TRBJ1-1, with TRBD1 identical over 8 bases. Germline V CDR1 and CDR2: MNHNS, SASEGT. V shed 4 bases and J 5 bases; nucleotides not matched to a gene: 9. The CDR3 consists of 15 residues. The CDR3 DNA follows: TGTGCCAGCAGTGCAAGAGACAGGGGAAAAACTGAAGCTTTCTTT. This encodes CASSARDRGKTEAFF.

The V call is TRBV7-2, the J call TRBJ2-7, with TRBD2 matching 10 bases. CDR1 and CDR2 from the germline V gene are SGHTA and FQGNSA. This CDR3 is 16 amino acids long. Trimming at V came to 1 base and at J to 2 bases, leaving 5 bases not matched to a gene. The CDR3 protein is CASSLDSGGTPYEQYF. In nucleotides, the CDR3 is TGTGCCAGCAGCTTAGATAGCGGGGGGACCCCCTACGAGCAGTACTTC.

V usage is TRBV5-4 and J usage is TRBJ2-3, with TRBD2 matching 13 bases. Trimming cost V 6 bases and J 7 bases; bases outside gene matches: 8. This CDR3 contains 15 residues. CDR1 is SGHNT and CDR2 is YYREEE in the germline V gene (reference sequence). The CDR3 sequence is CASTLSGLAGHTQYF. CDR3 sequence (DNA): TGTGCCAGCACCCTCTCGGGACTAGCGGGGCATACGCAGTATTTT.

This chain joins TRBV7-9 and TRBJ1-1; no reliable D call. CDR3 length: 13 residues. V dropped 3 bases and J dropped 6 bases, with 11 bases sitting between them. Germline-derived CDR1 and CDR2 are SEHNR and FQNEAQ (reference sequence). The CDR3 loop is CASSLGSGAEAFF. The CDR3 nucleotides read TGTGCCAGCAGCTTGGGGTCGGGAGCTGAAGCTTTCTTT.

The chain couples TRBV5-1 to TRBJ1-2; no clear D gene. Trimming took 4 bases from V and 5 from J, leaving 15 bases between them. This CDR3 comprises 14 residues. Looked up from germline, CDR1 is SGHRS and CDR2 is YFSETQ. CDR3 loop: CASSQPEAGYGYTF. As DNA, the CDR3 is TGCGCCAGCAGCCAACCGGAAGCCGGGTATGGCTACACCTTC. The variable domain in full, completed from reference TRBV5-1 and TRBJ1-2, reads KAGVTQTPRYLIKTRGQQVTLSCSPISGHRSVSWYQQTPGQGLQFLFEYFSETQRNKGNFPGRFSGRQFSNSRSEMNVSTLELGDSALYLCASSQPEAGYGYTFGSGTRLTVV.

V usage is TRBV19 and J usage is TRBJ2-3; TRBD2 matches at 15 bases. After removal of 5 bases from V and 6 bases from J, the junction contained 6 bases not matched to a gene. CDR1 is LNHDA and CDR2 is SQIVND in the germline V gene (reference sequence). This CDR3 region has 16 residues. The CDR3 spells CASSVWTSGGADTQYF. CDR3 in DNA: TGTGCCAGTAGTGTCTGGACTAGCGGGGGGGCGGATACGCAGTATTTT.

The chain has TRBV7-9 and TRBJ2-3; D is ambiguous. Trimming shortened V by 5 bases and J by 4 bases, and 10 bases separated the two germline ends. Germline CDR1 reads SEHNR; CDR2 reads FQNEAQ (reference sequence). The CDR3 sequence is 13 residues long. The CDR3 sequence is CASSERAPDTQYF. For the CDR3, the DNA is TGTGCCAGCAGCGAAAGAGCGCCAGATACGCAGTATTTT.

V gene TRBV7-4 combines with J gene TRBJ2-3; no clear D gene. This CDR3 comprises 16 residues. V lost 1 base to trimming and J lost 5 bases, with 16 bases between them. CDR1 is SGHVT and CDR2 is SQSDAQ in the germline V gene. CDR3 sequence reads: CASSLGSRIGKDTQYF. DNA of the CDR3: TGTGCCAGCAGCTTAGGCAGCAGAATTGGGAAAGATACGCAGTATTTT.

The chain combines TRBV19 with TRBJ2-5; a weak D match, TRBD1 (6 bases). Germline CDR1 LNHDA, CDR2 SQIVND (reference sequence). Trimming took 0 bases from V and 4 from J, leaving 12 bases between them. This CDR3 comprises 15 residues. The CDR3 region is CASSIDLLGGETQYF. CDR3 coding DNA: TGTGCCAGTAGTATAGATCTGTTAGGGGGAGAGACCCAGTACTTC.

The J gene is TRBJ2-3, the V gene TRBV19, with D unresolved. CDR3 length: 16 amino acids. The germline V gene encodes CDR1 LNHDA and CDR2 SQIVND (reference sequence). V gave up 3 bases and J gave up 4 bases, with 17 bases separating them. DNA for the CDR3: TGTGCCAGTAGTATGTTTCGAGTTGTGGGCCCAGATACGCAGTATTTT. The encoded protein is CASSMFRVVGPDTQYF.

A single count supports this clone. This chain joins TRBV9 and TRBJ2-5; TRBD2 might be the D (5 bases). CDR3 size: 14 residues. Germline V gives CDR1 SGDLS, CDR2 YYNGEE. The V gene lost 2 bases and the J gene lost 5 bases, with 13 bases spanning the gap. In DNA, the CDR3 is TGTGCCAGCAGCGTGAACGGGGAAGGGGAGACCCAGTACTTC. It yields the protein CASSVNGEGETQYF. The whole variable domain, filled in from reference TRBV9 and TRBJ2-5, reads DSGVTQTPKHLITATGQRVTLRCSPRSGDLSVYWYQQSLDQGLQFLIQYYNGEERAKGNILERFSAQQFPDLHSELNLSSLELGDSALYFCASSVNGEGETQYFGPGTRLLVL.

V gene TRBV28 combines with J gene TRBJ2-2; D might be TRBD1 (6 bases). This CDR3 has 16 residues. V gave up 6 bases and J gave up 0 bases, with 14 bases separating them. In germline, CDR1 is MDHEN, CDR2 SYDVKM. CDR3 sequence reads: CASSRDRFANTGELFF. In DNA form, the CDR3 reads TGTGCCAGCAGCCGTGACAGGTTCGCGAACACCGGGGAGCTGTTTTTT. Variable domain in full (rest from reference TRBV28 and TRBJ2-2): DVKVTQSSRYLVKRTGEKVFLECVQDMDHENMFWYRQDPGLGLRLIYFSYDVKMKEKGDIPEGYSVSREKKERFSLILESASTNQTSMYLCASSRDRFANTGELFFGEGSRLTVL.

V and J are TRBV5-1 and TRBJ2-3, with D possibly matching TRBD2 (5 bases). The CDR3 has 15 residues. The ends were cut back, 4 bases at V and 0 bases at J, with 12 bases in the middle. Germline values: CDR1 SGHRS, CDR2 YFSETQ. The chain's CDR3 is CASSLGDFSTDTQYF. In DNA, the CDR3 is TGCGCCAGCAGCCTCGGGGATTTTAGCACAGATACGCAGTATTTT.

The table lists this clone with a few counts. V and J are TRBV25-1 and TRBJ1-5; D gene uncertain. The germline V gene has CDR1 MGHDK and CDR2 SYGVNS. This CDR3 is built from 12 residues. Trimming removed 8 bases from V and 11 bases from J, with 16 bases in between. CDR3 region: CASRDPKGAQHF. The CDR3 DNA sequence: TGTGCCAGCCGAGACCCGAAGGGAGCCCAGCATTTT.

This chain joins TRBV9 and TRBJ2-7, with D perhaps assigned TRBD1 or TRBD2 (6 bases each). The CDR3 loop spans 15 amino acids. V gave up 0 bases and J gave up 0 bases, with 10 bases separating them. CDR1 and CDR2 (germline): SGDLS, YYNGEE. The DNA for the CDR3 is TGTGCCAGCAGCGTAGGGGGGGCGAGCTCCTACGAGCAGTACTTC. Translating it yields CASSVGGASSYEQYF.

This sequence joins TRBV6-1 and TRBJ2-1, with D perhaps matching TRBD2 (6 bases). Germline CDR1 and CDR2: MNHNS and SASEGT. This CDR3 region has 14 residues. With 4 bases removed from V and 4 bases from J, the gap between germline ends came to 11 bases. This CDR3 is CASSVGTLYNEQFF. The CDR3, as DNA: TGTGCCAGCAGTGTCGGGACTCTATACAATGAGCAGTTCTTC.

The genes are TRBV6-1 and TRBJ1-2; TRBD1 matches 8 bases. With V trimmed by 7 bases and J by 5 bases, 6 bases remained unmatched. Germline loops: CDR1 MNHNS, CDR2 SASEGT. This CDR3 contains 13 residues. The CDR3 sequence: CASTADRAYGYTF. As DNA, the CDR3 is TGTGCCAGCACGGCGGACAGGGCTTATGGCTACACCTTC.